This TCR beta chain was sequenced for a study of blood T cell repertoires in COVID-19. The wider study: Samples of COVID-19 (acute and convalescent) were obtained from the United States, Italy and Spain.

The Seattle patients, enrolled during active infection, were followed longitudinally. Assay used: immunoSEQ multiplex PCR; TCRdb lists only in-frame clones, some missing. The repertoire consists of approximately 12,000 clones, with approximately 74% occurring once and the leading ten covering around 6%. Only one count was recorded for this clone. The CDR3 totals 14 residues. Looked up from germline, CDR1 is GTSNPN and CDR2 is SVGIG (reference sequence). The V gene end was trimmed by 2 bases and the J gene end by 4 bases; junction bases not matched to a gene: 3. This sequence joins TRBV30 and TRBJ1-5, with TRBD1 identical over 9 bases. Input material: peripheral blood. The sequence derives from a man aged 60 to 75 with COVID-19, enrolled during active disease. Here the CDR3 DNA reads TGTGCCTGGAGTATGGGACAGGGTAATCAGCCCCAGCATTTT. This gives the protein CAWSMGQGNQPQHF.